The sample holds many counts of the clone carrying this T cell receptor beta chain. Its target is unknown. These data belong to a study of CD8 T cells in ankylosing spondylitis. The study's findings and limits: Earlier reports found some motif variants in synovial fluid and blood in reactive arthritis. Fewer than 10 highly homologous variants formed a TCR beta motif that appeared characteristic of ankylosing spondylitis blood. Matched ankylosing spondylitis synovial fluid reportedly showed significant enrichment of disease-linked clones.

V lost 3 bases to trimming and J lost 3 bases; unmatched junction nucleotides: 4. Germline CDR1 and CDR2: ENHRY and SYGVKD. The CDR3 covers 15 residues. A quantitative 5'-RACE method, one with molecular barcodes, was used to make TCR beta libraries. MiXCR, applied by TCRdb to the 5' RACE reads, yields one record per CDR3 protein. The data contain about 92,000 distinct CDR3 sequences, just under 9% of them singletons. The sequencing sample was made of blood, either unsorted or a sorted T cell fraction (not recorded which). This receptor was identified in a male donor with ankylosing spondylitis or in good health (not recorded which). The chain is built from TRBV10-3 and TRBJ2-7; TRBD1 agrees at 11 bases. CDR3 loop: CAISETGTGGYEQYF. CDR3 DNA: TGTGCCATCAGTGAAACCGGGACAGGGGGCTACGAGCAGTACTTC.